This paragraph covers one T cell receptor beta chain sequence. These data originate in a study of blood T cell repertoires in COVID-19. Study context: From the United States, Italy and Spain came samples of acute and convalescent COVID-19. The analysed material was cDNA or gDNA that came from T cells, B-cell-depleted T cells, or PBMCs.

The ends lost 6 bases at V and 4 bases at J; junction bases unmatched: 9. CDR3 length: 15 residues. Germline CDR1 is LNHDA and CDR2 is SQIVND (reference sequence). As processed by the authors: Nucleated cell number was recorded as an estimate derived from reference gene primer amplification. Measured with immunoSEQ multiplex PCR; TCRdb has only the in-frame clones, and not every one. That table gives V, J and clone size, and the DNA gave D and trimming. This table holds over 150,000 clones, 80% to 85% found once. The chain recombines TRBV19 with TRBJ1-5; 7 nucleotides line up with TRBD1. The specimen was peripheral blood. The source of this sequence is a man between 18 and 29 years old with active or convalescent COVID-19. The CDR3 bases are TGTGCCAGTAGGTGGGACAGAGCAAGTAATCAGCCCCAGCATTTT. This sequence encodes CASRWDRASNQPQHF.